This entry lists 2 T cell receptor beta chains sequenced from one sample in a study of cytomegalovirus exposure and HLA in healthy donors. With 60 Vbeta and 13 Jbeta primers, the PCR was carried out. TCRdb's copy holds only in-frame clones and misses some; the assay was immunoSEQ multiplex PCR. The sample consists of approximately 180,000 clones, around 80% of them appearing once. Source material: PBMCs. These receptors were taken from a woman in her twenties or thirties in good health and CMV-seropositive.

The chain employs TRBV29-1 and TRBJ2-3; no clear D gene. CDR3 size: 13 residues. Germline CDR1 SQVTM, CDR2 ANQGSEA. The V gene lost 4 bases and the J gene lost 0 bases, with 8 bases spanning the gap. The CDR3 loop reads CSVGGGSTDTQYF. Written as DNA, the CDR3 is TGCAGCGTTGGAGGTGGCAGCACAGATACGCAGTATTTT.

This chain uses TRBV7-2 with TRBJ2-2; no clear D gene. Germline values: CDR1 SGHTA, CDR2 FQGNSA. CDR3 length: 16 amino acids. The V and J ends lost 6 bases and 1 base respectively, with 15 bases between them. The CDR3 loop is CASSQRSTWNTGELFF. The CDR3 DNA reads as TGTGCCAGCAGTCAACGGAGTACTTGGAACACCGGGGAGCTGTTTTTT.